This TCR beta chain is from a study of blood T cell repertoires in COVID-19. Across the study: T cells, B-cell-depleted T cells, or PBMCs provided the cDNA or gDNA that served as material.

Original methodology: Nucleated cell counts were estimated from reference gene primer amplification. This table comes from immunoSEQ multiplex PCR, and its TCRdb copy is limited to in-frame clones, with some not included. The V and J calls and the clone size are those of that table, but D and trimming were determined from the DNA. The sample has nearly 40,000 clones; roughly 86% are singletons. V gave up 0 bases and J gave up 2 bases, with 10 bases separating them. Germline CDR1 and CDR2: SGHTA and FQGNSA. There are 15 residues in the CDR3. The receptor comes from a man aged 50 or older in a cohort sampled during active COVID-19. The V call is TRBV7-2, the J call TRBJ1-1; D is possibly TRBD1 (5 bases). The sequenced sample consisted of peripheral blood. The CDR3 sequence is CASSLAGGSNTEAFF. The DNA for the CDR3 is TGTGCCAGCAGCTTAGCCGGGGGGAGCAACACTGAAGCTTTCTTT.